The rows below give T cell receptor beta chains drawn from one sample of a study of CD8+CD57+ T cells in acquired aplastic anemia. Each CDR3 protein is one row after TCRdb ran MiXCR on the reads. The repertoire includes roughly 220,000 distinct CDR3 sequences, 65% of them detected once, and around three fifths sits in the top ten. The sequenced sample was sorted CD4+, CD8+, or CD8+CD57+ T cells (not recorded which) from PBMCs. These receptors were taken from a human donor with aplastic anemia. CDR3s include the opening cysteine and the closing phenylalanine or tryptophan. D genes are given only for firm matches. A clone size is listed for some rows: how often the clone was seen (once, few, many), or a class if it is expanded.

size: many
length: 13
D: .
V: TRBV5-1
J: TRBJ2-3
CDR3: CASSTPGTDTQYF
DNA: TGCGCCAGCAGCACCCCGGGTACAGATACGCAGTATTTT

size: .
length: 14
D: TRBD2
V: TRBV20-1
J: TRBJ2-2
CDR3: CSAGSGGNTGELFF
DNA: TGCAGTGCTGGTAGCGGGGGTAACACCGGGGAGCTGTTTTTT

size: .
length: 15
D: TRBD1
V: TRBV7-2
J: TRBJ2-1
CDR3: CASSSDRANYNEQFF
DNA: TGTGCCAGCAGCTCGGACAGGGCGAACTACAATGAGCAGTTCTTC

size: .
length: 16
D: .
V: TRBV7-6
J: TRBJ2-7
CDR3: CASSPGRGGSSYEQYF
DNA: TGTGCCAGCAGCCCCGGACGGGGCGGAAGCTCCTACGAGCAGTACTTC

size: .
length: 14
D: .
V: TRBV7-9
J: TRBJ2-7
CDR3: CASTGRASKGEQYF
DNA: TGTGCCAGCACCGGGAGAGCCTCCAAGGGCGAGCAGTACTTC

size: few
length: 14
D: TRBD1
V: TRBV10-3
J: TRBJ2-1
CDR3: CASRTGDHYNEQFF
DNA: TGTGCCTCGCGGACAGGGGACCACTACAATGAGCAGTTCTTC

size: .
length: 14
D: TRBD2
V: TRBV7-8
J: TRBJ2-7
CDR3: CASRGGGLENEQYF
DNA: TGTGCCAGCCGGGGCGGGGGGCTCGAAAACGAGCAGTACTTC

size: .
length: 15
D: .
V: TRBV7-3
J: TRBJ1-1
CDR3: CASSLFGQTNTEAFF
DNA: TGTGCCAGCAGCTTATTCGGACAGACGAACACTGAAGCTTTCTTT

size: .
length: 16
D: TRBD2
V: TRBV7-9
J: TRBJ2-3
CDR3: CASSVAASGGTDTQYF
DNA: TGTGCCAGCAGCGTAGCGGCTAGCGGGGGCACAGATACGCAGTATTTT

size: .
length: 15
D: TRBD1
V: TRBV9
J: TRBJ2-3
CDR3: CASSVETGPTDTQYF
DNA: TGTGCCAGCAGCGTGGAGACAGGGCCCACAGATACGCAGTATTTT

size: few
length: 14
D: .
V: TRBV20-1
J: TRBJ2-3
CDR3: CSARDLDRTDTQYF
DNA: TGCAGTGCTAGAGATCTGGACCGCACAGATACGCAGTATTTT

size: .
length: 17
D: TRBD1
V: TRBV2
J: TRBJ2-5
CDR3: CASTRFDGTGGYETQYF
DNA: TGTGCCAGCACCAGATTTGATGGGACAGGGGGCTATGAGACCCAGTACTTC

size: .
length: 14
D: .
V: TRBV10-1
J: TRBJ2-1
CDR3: CASRGFSSYNEQFF
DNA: TGCGCCAGCAGAGGTTTCAGCTCCTACAATGAGCAGTTCTTC

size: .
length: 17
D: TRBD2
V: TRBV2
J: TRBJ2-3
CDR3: CASSGMGLAPGRDTQYF
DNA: TGTGCCAGCAGTGGTATGGGACTAGCGCCAGGAAGGGATACGCAGTATTTT

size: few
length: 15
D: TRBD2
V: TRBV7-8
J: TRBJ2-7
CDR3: CASSPWQRETDEQYF
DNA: TGTGCCAGCAGCCCTTGGCAGCGGGAGACGGACGAGCAGTACTTC

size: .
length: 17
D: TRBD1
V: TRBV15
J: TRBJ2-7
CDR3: CATSSSRSGQQYYEQYF
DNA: TGTGCCACCAGCAGCTCCAGGTCGGGACAGCAGTACTACGAGCAGTACTTC

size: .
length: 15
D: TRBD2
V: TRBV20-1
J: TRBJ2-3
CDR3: CSASGLAGSTDTQYF
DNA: TGCAGTGCTAGCGGTCTAGCGGGGAGCACAGATACGCAGTATTTT

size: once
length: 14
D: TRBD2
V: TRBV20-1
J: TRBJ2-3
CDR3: CSAPVLAGGHTQYF
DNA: TGCAGTGCCCCAGTTCTAGCGGGGGGCCATACGCAGTATTTT

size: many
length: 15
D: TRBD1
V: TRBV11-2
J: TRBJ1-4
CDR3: CASSFGTGANEKLFF
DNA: TGTGCCAGCAGCTTCGGGACAGGGGCTAATGAAAAACTGTTTTTT

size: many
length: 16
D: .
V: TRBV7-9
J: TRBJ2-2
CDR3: CASSPPDWAGIGELFF
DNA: TGTGCCAGCAGCCCACCTGATTGGGCCGGAATCGGGGAGCTGTTTTTT

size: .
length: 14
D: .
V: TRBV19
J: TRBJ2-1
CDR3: CASSRTAQYNEQFF
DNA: TGTGCCAGTAGTAGAACAGCCCAATACAATGAGCAGTTCTTC

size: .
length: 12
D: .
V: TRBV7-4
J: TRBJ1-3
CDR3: CASSPPGNTIYF
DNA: TGTGCCAGCAGCCCACCTGGAAACACCATATATTTT

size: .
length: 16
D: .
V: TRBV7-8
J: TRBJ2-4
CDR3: CASSLDADLAKNIQYF
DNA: TGTGCCAGCAGCTTAGATGCTGACCTAGCCAAAAACATTCAGTACTTC

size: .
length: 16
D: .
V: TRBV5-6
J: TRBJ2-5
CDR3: CASSLGVLADQETQYF
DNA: TGTGCCAGCAGCTTGGGTGTTCTCGCAGACCAAGAGACCCAGTACTTC

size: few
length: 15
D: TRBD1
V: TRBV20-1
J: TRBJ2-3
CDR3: CSSRTPGGGTDTQYF
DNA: TGCAGTAGTCGGACCCCAGGGGGAGGCACAGATACGCAGTATTTT

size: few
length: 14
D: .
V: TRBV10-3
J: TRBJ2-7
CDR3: CAISESNTAYEQYF
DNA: TGTGCCATCAGTGAGTCGAACACGGCCTACGAGCAGTACTTC

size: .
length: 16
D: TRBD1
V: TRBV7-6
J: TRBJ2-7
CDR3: CASSPGTVPGTYEQYF
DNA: TGTGCCAGCAGCCCCGGGACAGTTCCGGGCACCTACGAGCAGTACTTC

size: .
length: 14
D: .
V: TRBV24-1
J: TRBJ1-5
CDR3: CATSDQNSNQPQHF
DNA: TGTGCCACCAGTGACCAAAATAGCAATCAGCCCCAGCATTTT

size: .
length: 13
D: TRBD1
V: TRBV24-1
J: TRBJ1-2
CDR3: CATSSGTGAGYTF
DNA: TGTGCCACCAGTTCCGGGACAGGTGCGGGGTACACCTTC

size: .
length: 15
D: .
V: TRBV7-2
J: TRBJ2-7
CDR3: CASSLDGNNPYEQYF
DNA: TGTGCCAGCAGCTTAGATGGAAACAACCCCTACGAGCAGTACTTC

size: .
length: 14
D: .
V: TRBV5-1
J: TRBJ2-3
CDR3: CASSSDPHSDTQYF
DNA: TGCGCCAGCAGCTCCGACCCTCATTCGGATACGCAGTATTTT

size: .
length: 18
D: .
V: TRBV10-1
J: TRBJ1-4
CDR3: CASSEGLAGLATNEKLFF
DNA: TGCGCCAGCAGTGAGGGACTAGCGGGTCTTGCAACTAATGAAAAACTGTTTTTT

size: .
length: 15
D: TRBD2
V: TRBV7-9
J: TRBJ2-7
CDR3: CASSLSASGSYEQYF
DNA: TGTGCCAGCAGCTTATCAGCCAGCGGGAGCTACGAGCAGTACTTC

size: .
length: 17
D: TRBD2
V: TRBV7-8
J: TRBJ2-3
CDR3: CASSFPVAGGHTDTQYF
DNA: TGTGCCAGCAGCTTTCCTGTAGCGGGGGGGCACACAGATACGCAGTATTTT

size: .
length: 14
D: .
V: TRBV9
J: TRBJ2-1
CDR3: CASSLGTFLNEQFF
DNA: TGCGCCAGCAGCTTGGGGACATTCCTCAATGAGCAGTTCTTC

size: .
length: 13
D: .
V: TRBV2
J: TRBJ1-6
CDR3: CASSRKDSSPLHF
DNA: TGTGCCAGCAGCCGTAAAGACAGTTCACCCCTCCACTTT

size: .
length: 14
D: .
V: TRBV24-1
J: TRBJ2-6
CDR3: CATNPGSGANVLTF
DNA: TGTGCCACCAATCCGGGTTCTGGGGCCAACGTCCTGACTTTC

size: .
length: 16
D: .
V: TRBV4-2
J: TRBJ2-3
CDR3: CASSQGGATRTDTQYF
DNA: TGTGCCAGCAGCCAAGGCGGAGCGACTCGCACAGATACGCAGTATTTT

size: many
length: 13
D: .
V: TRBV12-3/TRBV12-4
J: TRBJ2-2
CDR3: CASSLGPAGELFF
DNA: TGTGCCAGCAGTTTAGGTCCGGCCGGGGAGCTGTTTTTT

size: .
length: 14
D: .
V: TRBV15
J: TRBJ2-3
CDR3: CATSRDRETDTQYF
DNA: TGTGCCACCAGCAGAGATCGGGAGACAGATACGCAGTATTTT

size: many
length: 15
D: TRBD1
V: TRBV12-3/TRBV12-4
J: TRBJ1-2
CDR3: CASSLNSGGTYGYTF
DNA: TGTGCCAGCAGTTTAAATTCAGGGGGCACCTATGGCTACACCTTC

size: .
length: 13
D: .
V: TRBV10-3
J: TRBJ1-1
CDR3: CASSPTWGTEAFF
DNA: TGTGCCAGCAGTCCGACATGGGGCACTGAAGCTTTCTTT

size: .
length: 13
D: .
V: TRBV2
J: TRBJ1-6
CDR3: CASSGQRNSPLHF
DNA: TGTGCCAGTTCGGGCCAGAGAAATTCACCCCTCCACTTT

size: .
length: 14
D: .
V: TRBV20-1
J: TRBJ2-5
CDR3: CSALDRGGQETQYF
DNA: TGCAGTGCTCTCGACAGGGGAGGGCAAGAGACCCAGTACTTC

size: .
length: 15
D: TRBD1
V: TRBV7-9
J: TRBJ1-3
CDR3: CASSLVTGQSNTIYF
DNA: TGTGCCAGCAGCTTAGTGACGGGACAGTCCAACACCATATATTTT

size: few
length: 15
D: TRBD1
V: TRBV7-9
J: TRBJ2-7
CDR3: CASSFGTGASYEQYF
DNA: TGTGCCAGCAGCTTCGGGACAGGGGCCTCCTACGAGCAGTACTTC

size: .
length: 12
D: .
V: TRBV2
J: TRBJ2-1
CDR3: CASSGLGDRQFF
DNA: TGTGCCAGCAGCGGACTGGGTGACCGGCAGTTCTTC

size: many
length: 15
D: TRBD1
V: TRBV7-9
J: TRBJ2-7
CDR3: CASSLSRDSSYEQYF
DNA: TGTGCCAGCAGCTTATCCAGGGACAGCTCCTACGAGCAGTACTTC

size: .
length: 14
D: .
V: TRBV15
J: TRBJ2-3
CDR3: CATSNGPRGDTQYF
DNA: TGTGCCACCAGCAACGGACCAAGGGGCGATACGCAGTATTTT

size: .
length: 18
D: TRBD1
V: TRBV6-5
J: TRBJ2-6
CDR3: CASTQSGTGWSGANVLTF
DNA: TGTGCCAGCACCCAGTCCGGGACAGGGTGGTCTGGGGCCAACGTCCTGACTTTC

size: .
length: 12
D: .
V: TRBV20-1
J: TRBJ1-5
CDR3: CSARGLNQPQHF
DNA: TGCAGTGCTAGGGGCCTCAATCAGCCCCAGCATTTT

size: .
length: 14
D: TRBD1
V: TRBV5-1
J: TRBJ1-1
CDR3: CASSADRAATEAFF
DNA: TGTGCCAGCAGCGCTGACAGGGCGGCCACTGAAGCTTTCTTT

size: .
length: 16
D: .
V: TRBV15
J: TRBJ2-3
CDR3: CATSSSRGYEADTQYF
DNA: TGTGCCACCAGCAGCTCTCGGGGGTACGAGGCAGATACGCAGTATTTT

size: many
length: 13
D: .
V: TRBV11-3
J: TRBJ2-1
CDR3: CASSLSPYNEQFF
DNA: TGTGCCAGCAGCTTAAGCCCCTACAATGAGCAGTTCTTC

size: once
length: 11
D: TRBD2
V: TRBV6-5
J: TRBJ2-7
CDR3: CASSQGGVQYF
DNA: TGTGCCAGCAGTCAGGGAGGGGTGCAGTACTTC

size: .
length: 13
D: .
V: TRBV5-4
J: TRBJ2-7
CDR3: CASSLGARHEQYF
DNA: TGTGCCAGCAGCTTGGGGGCCCGGCACGAGCAGTACTTC

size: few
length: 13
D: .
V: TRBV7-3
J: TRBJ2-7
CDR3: CASSLQGEDEQYF
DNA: TGTGCCAGCAGCTTACAGGGGGAGGACGAGCAGTACTTC

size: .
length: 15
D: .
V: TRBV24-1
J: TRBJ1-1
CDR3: CATSDSVGEGTEAFF
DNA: TGTGCCACCAGTGATTCTGTGGGGGAAGGAACTGAAGCTTTCTTT

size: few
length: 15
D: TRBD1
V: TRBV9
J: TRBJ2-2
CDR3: CASSVGQGGTGELFF
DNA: TGTGCCAGCAGCGTAGGACAGGGTGGCACCGGGGAGCTGTTTTTT